A single sample gave rise to the 21 T cell receptor beta chains below, sequenced in a study of neurological immune-mediated disorders. Each CDR3 protein gets one entry after TCRdb re-called the 5' RACE reads with MiXCR. The table includes more than 15,000 distinct CDR3 sequences, about 15% detected once. The sample was CD4+ T cells from blood. These receptors were taken from a woman aged 60 to 75 with HTLV-1-associated myelopathy (HAM/TSP).

This clonotype has ten or more counts. This chain uses TRBV20-1 with TRBJ2-5; D tentatively reads TRBD1 or TRBD2 (9 bases each). The germline V gene has CDR1 DFQATT and CDR2 SNEGSKA (reference sequence). The V end lost 1 base, the J end lost 4 bases, and 43 bases lay between the germline ends. CDR3 size: 24 residues. CDR3 in DNA: TGCAGTGCTAGAGGGACTGGACAGGGGACTTGGGGTAGCGGGAGTGGGGCCCTAAGAGAGACCCAGTACTTC. Its translation is CSARGTGQGTWGSGSGALRETQYF.

At least ten counts were recorded for this clonotype. This rearrangement joins TRBV15 to TRBJ2-2; a possible D gene is TRBD1 (5 bases). Trimming removed 8 bases at V and 3 bases at J, with 7 bases between. The CDR3 runs 12 residues. Germline V gives CDR1 LNHNV, CDR2 YYDKDF (reference sequence). The CDR3 DNA reads TGTGCCACCGCCAGGGACACCGGGGAGCTGTTTTTT. Translated, it gives CATARDTGELFF.

There are many counts of this clonotype. The V gene is TRBV10-3, the J gene TRBJ2-1; possibly TRBD2 for D (6 bases). This CDR3 has 13 amino acids. Germline V gene data show CDR1 as ENHRY and CDR2 as SYGVKD. The V end lost 5 bases, the J end lost 6 bases, and 11 bases lay between the germline ends. The CDR3 DNA reads TGTGCCATCAGTCGCGGGGACGGCAATGAGCAGTTCTTC. It yields the protein CAISRGDGNEQFF.

Ten or more counts support this clonotype. The gene calls are TRBV5-1 and TRBJ2-5; D might be TRBD1 (6 bases). The germline V gene encodes CDR1 SGHRS and CDR2 YFSETQ. Trimming stripped 4 bases from V and 2 bases from J, with 9 bases between. CDR3 length: 13 residues. This CDR3 is CASSPGQQETQYF. DNA of the CDR3: TGCGCCAGCAGCCCCGGACAGCAAGAGACCCAGTACTTC.

This clonotype is medium-sized (0.01 to 0.1%) within its sample. The genes are TRBV11-3 and TRBJ2-1, with 13 positions matching TRBD2. V shed 5 bases, J shed 9 bases, and the junction held 7 bases outside the gene matches. This CDR3 region has 15 residues. CDR1 SGHNT and CDR2 YENEEA come from the germline V gene. CDR3: CASSPLAGGTGEQFF. Here the CDR3 DNA reads TGTGCCAGCAGCCCACTAGCGGGGGGGACAGGTGAGCAGTTCTTC.

Judged by abundance, this clonotype is medium-sized. This sequence joins TRBV2 and TRBJ2-7; weak D call: TRBD2 (6 bases). Trimming left V 4 bases short and J 3 bases short, with 10 bases between. The CDR3 covers 13 residues. CDR1 and CDR2 from the germline V gene are SNHLY and FYNNEI. The CDR3 spells CASSVVSGYEQYF. In DNA form, the CDR3 reads TGTGCCAGCAGTGTGGTTAGCGGCTACGAGCAGTACTTC.

In its sample, this clonotype ranks as medium-sized. The chain carries TRBV7-9 and TRBJ2-1; D call uncertain. CDR3 length equals 13 residues. Germline CDR1 reads SEHNR; CDR2 reads FQNEAQ (reference sequence). Trimming left V 1 base short and J 6 bases short, with 7 bases between. The CDR3: CASSLVRINEQFF. The CDR3 DNA reads as TGTGCCAGCAGCTTAGTACGTATCAATGAGCAGTTCTTC. Full variable domain (missing parts from reference TRBV7-9 and TRBJ2-1): DTGVSQNPRHKITKRGQNVTFRCDPISEHNRLYWYRQTLGQGPEFLTYFQNEAQLEKSRLLSDRFSAERPKGSFSTLEIQRTEQGDSAMYLCASSLVRINEQFFGPGTRLTVL.

This clonotype was seen repeatedly, ten times or more. The chain links TRBV5-1 to TRBJ2-2; 8 nucleotides match TRBD2. The CDR3 sequence is 14 residues long. Trimming cost V 9 bases and J 1 base; bases outside gene matches: 5. Germline V gene data show CDR1 as SGHRS and CDR2 as YFSETQ. This CDR3 reads CATSSGLNTGELFF. CDR3 in DNA: TGCGCCACCTCTAGCGGGCTGAACACCGGGGAGCTGTTTTTT.

This clonotype has only one observation. The CDR3: CASSESETQYF. The DNA of the CDR3 is TGCGCCAGCAGTGAGTCGGAGACCCAGTACTTC. The genes are TRBV10-2 and TRBJ2-5; D gene unclear. CDR3 length: 11 amino acids. The germline V and J ends were trimmed by 0 bases and 5 bases, with 1 base remaining between them. Per germline, CDR1 WSHSY and CDR2 SAAADI.

This clonotype was picked up many times. V usage is TRBV11-2 and J usage is TRBJ2-3, with 7 bases lining up with TRBD2. The CDR3 runs to 13 residues. The V and J ends lost 11 bases and 5 bases, in that order; junction bases with no gene match: 10. In germline, CDR1 is SGHAT, CDR2 FQNNGV. The chain's CDR3 is CAGGLSSGDTQYF. The CDR3 DNA reads TGTGCCGGGGGACTATCGTCGGGAGATACGCAGTATTTT.

This clonotype is categorized as medium-sized. The chain uses TRBV5-1 and TRBJ2-7; D possibly corresponds to TRBD2 (6 bases). The V end was cut by 3 bases, the J end by 2 bases, with 15 bases between. Germline V gives CDR1 SGHRS, CDR2 YFSETQ. This CDR3 comprises 15 residues. The DNA of the CDR3 is TGCGCCAGCAGCTGGACCGGGACTGAGACCTACGAGCAGTACTTC. It is translated as CASSWTGTETYEQYF.

This clonotype was counted many times. CDR3 sequence: CASRRGSGANVLTF. DNA of the CDR3: TGTGCCAGCAGAAGGGGGTCTGGGGCCAACGTCCTGACTTTC. The chain links TRBV12-3 or TRBV12-4 to TRBJ2-6; TRBD1 is a possible D gene (6 bases). The CDR3 is made up of 14 amino acids. V was clipped by 6 bases and J by 1 base, with 7 bases between them.

This clonotype showed up many times. The rearrangement uses TRBV6-5 and TRBJ1-2, with 9 bases identical to TRBD1. The ends lost 0 bases at V and 8 bases at J; junction bases unmatched: 7. The CDR3 length is 15 residues. Germline lookup yields CDR1 MNHEY and CDR2 SVGAGI. The CDR3 DNA reads as TGTGCCAGCAGTTACTCGGCGGGACAGGGTGGAGGCTACACCTTC. It translates to CASSYSAGQGGGYTF.

At least ten counts were recorded for this clonotype. The CDR3 DNA is TGCAGTGCTAGCTCGGGGTTTCAGCCCCAGCATTTT. Translation: CSASSGFQPQHF. The genes are TRBV20-1 and TRBJ1-5; no clear D. Germline V lookup: CDR1 DFQATT, CDR2 SNEGSKA (reference sequence). The CDR3 length is 12 residues. V gave up 3 bases and J gave up 6 bases, with 9 bases separating them.

In its sample, this clonotype was seen many times. DNA for the CDR3: TGCAGCGTAGGCTACAGGGGGACTGGGGCCAACGTCCTGACTTTC. Protein: CSVGYRGTGANVLTF. The J gene is TRBJ2-6, the V gene TRBV29-1; TRBD1 agrees at 8 bases. CDR1 is SQVTM and CDR2 is ANQGSEA in the germline V gene. This CDR3 is 15 amino acids long. V lost 6 bases, J lost 2 bases, and 6 bases stayed unmatched.

This clonotype came up many times. The chain is built from TRBV5-6 and TRBJ2-7, with 7 bases aligning to TRBD2. This CDR3 comprises 15 residues. J was trimmed by 0 bases and V by 4 bases; bases with no gene match: 7. Germline V CDR1 and CDR2: SGHDT, YYEEEE. CDR3 protein: CASSRRGLNSYEQYF. The DNA for the CDR3 is TGTGCCAGCAGCCGCCGGGGACTAAACTCCTACGAGCAGTACTTC.

The chain links TRBV20-1 to TRBJ2-1; maybe TRBD2 (5 bases). The V gene's germline CDR1 is DFQATT and CDR2 SNEGSKA (reference sequence). The CDR3 loop spans 11 amino acids. V dropped 5 bases and J dropped 15 bases, with 17 bases sitting between them. The CDR3 nucleotides read TGCAGTGCTCCAGAGAGGGCTAGGCGGTTCTTC. Translated, it gives CSAPERARRFF.

In this sample, this clonotype turned up many times. The V and J genes are TRBV7-9 and TRBJ2-2; D is ambiguous. V was pared by 6 bases and J by 4 bases, with 12 bases between. The CDR3 totals 14 residues. Germline V gives CDR1 SEHNR, CDR2 FQNEAQ (reference sequence). The CDR3 bases are TGTGCCAGCAGACCGAAGGGTGGCACCGGGGAGCTGTTTTTT. Protein product: CASRPKGGTGELFF.

At least ten counts were recorded for this clonotype. V and J are TRBV20-1 and TRBJ2-1; maybe TRBD2 (6 bases). Germline CDR1 reads DFQATT; CDR2 reads SNEGSKA (reference sequence). Trimming left V 6 bases short and J 7 bases short, with 16 bases between. The CDR3 consists of 13 residues. Written as DNA, the CDR3 is TGCAGTGCCGATTCGGGACTTATAAATGAGCAGTTCTTC. Translation: CSADSGLINEQFF.

This clonotype was recorded many times. The J gene is TRBJ2-7, the V gene TRBV7-7, with D tentatively TRBD1 or TRBD2 (5 bases each). The CDR3 totals 14 residues. Germline V CDR1 and CDR2: SSHAT, FNYEAQ (reference sequence). Deletions cut 5 bases from V and 4 bases from J, with 15 bases between. CDR3 protein: CASSRGPPMYEQYF. The CDR3 DNA is TGTGCCAGCAGCCGGGGACCGCCGATGTACGAGCAGTACTTC.

The table lists this clonotype with many counts. The chain carries TRBV5-1 and TRBJ1-2; 8 nucleotides line up with TRBD1. With 4 bases clipped from V and 4 bases from J, the junction kept 9 bases outside the gene matches. This CDR3 spans 15 amino acids. CDR1 and CDR2 from the germline V gene are SGHRS and YFSETQ. For the CDR3, the DNA is TGCGCCAGCAGCCCGACAGGGGATCGGATCTATGGCTACACCTTC. Amino acid sequence: CASSPTGDRIYGYTF.